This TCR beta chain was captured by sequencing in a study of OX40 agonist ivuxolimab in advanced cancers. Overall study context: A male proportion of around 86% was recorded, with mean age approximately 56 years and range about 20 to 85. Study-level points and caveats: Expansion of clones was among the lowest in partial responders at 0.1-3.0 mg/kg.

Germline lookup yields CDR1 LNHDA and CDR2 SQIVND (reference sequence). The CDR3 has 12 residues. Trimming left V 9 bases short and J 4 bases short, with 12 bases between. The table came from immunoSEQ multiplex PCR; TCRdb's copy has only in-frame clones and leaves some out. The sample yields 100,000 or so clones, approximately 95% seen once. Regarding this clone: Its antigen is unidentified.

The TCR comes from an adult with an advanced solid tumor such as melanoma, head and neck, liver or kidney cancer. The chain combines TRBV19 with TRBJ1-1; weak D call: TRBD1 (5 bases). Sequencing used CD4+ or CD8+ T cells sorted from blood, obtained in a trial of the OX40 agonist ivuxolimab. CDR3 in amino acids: CASSRGGTEAFF. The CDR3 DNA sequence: TGTGCCAGCTCCCGGGGGGGCACTGAAGCTTTCTTT.